The 10 T cell receptor beta chains reported below all come from one sample, sequenced in a study of OX40 agonist ivuxolimab in advanced cancers. Libraries were prepared by immunoSEQ multiplex PCR; TCRdb keeps only in-frame clonotypes and omits some of them. The repertoire holds approximately 110,000 clones, with less than 95% as singletons. The sequencing here drew on CD4+ or CD8+ T cells sorted from blood, taken in a trial of the OX40 agonist ivuxolimab. The receptors here all came from an adult with an advanced solid tumor such as melanoma, head and neck, liver or kidney cancer.

The rearrangement links TRBV7-6 to TRBJ2-7, with D possibly matching TRBD1 (7 bases). V lost 8 bases to trimming and J lost 2 bases, with 16 bases between them. CDR3 length equals 14 residues. Germline V lookup: CDR1 SGHVS, CDR2 FNYEAQ. CDR3 in DNA: TGTGCCAGCGGGGGCGGGACAGAAGCCTACGAGCAGTACTTC. It is translated as CASGGGTEAYEQYF.

The chain links TRBV2 to TRBJ1-1; 10 nucleotides match TRBD1. With 6 bases clipped from V and 5 bases from J, the junction kept 9 bases outside the gene matches. The CDR3 is 15 amino acids. The germline V gene encodes CDR1 SNHLY and CDR2 FYNNEI. The CDR3 DNA reads as TGTGCCAGCAGGATCGACAGGGGGCTTGAAACTGAAGCTTTCTTT. Its translation is CASRIDRGLETEAFF.

The rearrangement uses TRBV15 and TRBJ2-4, with D tentatively TRBD1 (5 bases). The ends were cut back, 0 bases at V and 4 bases at J, with 13 bases in the middle. The CDR3 has 16 residues. Germline V lookup: CDR1 LNHNV, CDR2 YYDKDF (reference sequence). The CDR3 nucleotides read TGTGCCACCAGCAGAGATCGTATACAGGTTAAAAACATTCAGTACTTC. As protein: CATSRDRIQVKNIQYF.

The chain employs TRBV11-2 and TRBJ1-2; 7 nucleotides match TRBD1. Trimming cost V 4 bases and J 5 bases; bases outside gene matches: 10. There are 15 residues in the CDR3. CDR1 SGHAT and CDR2 FQNNGV come from the germline V gene. As DNA, the CDR3 is TGTGCCAGCAGCTCCCGACAGGGAAACTCATATGGCTACACCTTC. Amino acids: CASSSRQGNSYGYTF.

The chain uses TRBV9 and TRBJ2-1; D call uncertain. CDR3 length: 15 amino acids. CDR1 and CDR2 (germline): SGDLS, YYNGEE. The V gene lost 2 bases and the J gene lost 0 bases, with 9 bases spanning the gap. CDR3 in amino acids: CASSVGASSYNEQFF. The CDR3 DNA follows: TGTGCCAGCAGCGTTGGCGCCAGCTCCTACAATGAGCAGTTCTTC.

The CDR3 sequence: CASGTPSGRAGEQYF. The CDR3 nucleotides are TGTGCCAGCGGAACCCCTAGCGGGAGGGCGGGCGAGCAGTACTTC. The genes are TRBV28 and TRBJ2-7; 12 bases are shared with TRBD2. Germline assignment: CDR1 MDHEN and CDR2 SYDVKM. J gave up 6 bases and V 8 bases, and 11 bases lay outside the gene matches. CDR3 size: 15 residues.

V usage is TRBV11-2 and J usage is TRBJ1-3; D not resolved. The germline V gene has CDR1 SGHAT and CDR2 FQNNGV. V gave up 5 bases and J gave up 7 bases, with 9 bases separating them. The CDR3 spans 12 residues. For the CDR3, the DNA is TGTGCCAGCAGCCCTACCACTAACACCATATATTTT. Encoded protein: CASSPTTNTIYF.

The V call is TRBV9, the J call TRBJ2-5, with 9 nucleotides matching TRBD2. The J call may be incorrect, as the DNA end agrees better with TRBJ2-7. CDR3 length: 14 residues. Germline CDR1 SGDLS, CDR2 YYNGEE. The CDR3 DNA sequence: TGTGCCAGCAGCCCGACTAGCGGTACCTACGAGCAGTACTTC. The encoded protein is CASSPTSGTYEQYF.

The J gene is TRBJ2-5, the V gene TRBV28; 7 nucleotides line up with TRBD1. The DNA end is a closer match to TRBJ2-7, so the J assignment may be wrong. There are 14 residues in the CDR3. Germline V gene sequence: CDR1 MDHEN, CDR2 SYDVKM. The CDR3 DNA sequence: TGTGCCAGCAGCCGTGACAGGGTTTCCCACGAGCAGTACTTC. Translation: CASSRDRVSHEQYF.

The rearrangement joins TRBV7-2 to TRBJ2-6, with D uncertain. The germline CDR1 and CDR2 sequences are SGHTA and FQGNSA. V lost 2 bases and J 2 bases, leaving 16 bases between the germline ends. The CDR3 has 18 amino acids. The CDR3 sequence: CASSLWELGRAGANVLTF. CDR3 coding DNA: TGTGCCAGCAGCTTATGGGAACTGGGTAGGGCTGGGGCCAACGTCCTGACTTTC.